These T cell receptor beta chains were read from a single sample in a study of OX40 agonist ivuxolimab in advanced cancers. The method was immunoSEQ multiplex PCR; TCRdb's version includes in-frame clones alone and lacks a portion of them. The sample gives roughly 65,000 clones, 85% to 90% of which show up once; 10% to 13% is in the top ten. This specimen consisted of CD4+ or CD8+ T cells sorted from blood, obtained in a trial of the OX40 agonist ivuxolimab. Receptor source: an adult with an advanced solid tumor such as melanoma, head and neck, liver or kidney cancer. CDR3s include the opening cysteine and the closing phenylalanine or tryptophan. A D gene is named only where the DNA matches it firmly. Clone size is stated in some rows and not others, as once, few, many or a class when expanded.

v_gene: TRBV7-9; abundance: -; d_gene: -; j_gene: TRBJ2-7; CDR3nt: TGTGCCAGCAGCTTAGTCGGGAGCGGCGAGCAGTACTTC; CDR3aa: CASSLVGSGEQYF
v_gene: TRBV7-2; abundance: -; d_gene: -; j_gene: TRBJ2-1; CDR3nt: TGTGCCAGCAGCTTTAGGAGCTCCTACAATGAGCAGTTCTTC; CDR3aa: CASSFRSSYNEQFF
v_gene: TRBV11-1; abundance: once; d_gene: -; j_gene: TRBJ2-5; CDR3nt: TGTGCCAGCAGCGCCAAAAACCGGGAGTGGGAGACCCAGTACTTC; CDR3aa: CASSAKNREWETQYF
v_gene: TRBV28; abundance: -; d_gene: -; j_gene: TRBJ1-5; CDR3nt: TGTGCCAGCAGCACCCCAAGGGGGGGTGGGAATCAGCCCCAGCATTTT; CDR3aa: CASSTPRGGGNQPQHF
v_gene: TRBV29-1; abundance: -; d_gene: -; j_gene: TRBJ2-2; CDR3nt: TGCAGCGTTGGCCGAAAAGCTGGTGGCACCGGGGAGCTGTTTTTT; CDR3aa: CSVGRKAGGTGELFF
v_gene: TRBV5-1; abundance: once; d_gene: TRBD2; j_gene: TRBJ2-1; CDR3nt: TGCGCCAGCAGCTTGGTGGCTAGCGGGAGGGCCCATGAGCAGTTCTTC; CDR3aa: CASSLVASGRAHEQFF
v_gene: TRBV19; abundance: -; d_gene: -; j_gene: TRBJ2-7; CDR3nt: TGTGCCAGTAGTATCCGGCAAGGGGTACCCCACGAGCAGTACTTC; CDR3aa: CASSIRQGVPHEQYF
v_gene: TRBV19; abundance: -; d_gene: -; j_gene: TRBJ1-6; CDR3nt: TGTGCCAGTACACAAGGGAATTCACCCCTCCACTTT; CDR3aa: CASTQGNSPLHF
v_gene: TRBV7-6; abundance: -; d_gene: TRBD1; j_gene: TRBJ2-3; CDR3nt: TGTGCCAGCAGCTTACGACAGGGGGGCACAGATACGCAGTATTTT; CDR3aa: CASSLRQGGTDTQYF
v_gene: TRBV9; abundance: -; d_gene: TRBD1; j_gene: TRBJ2-2; CDR3nt: TGTGCCAGCAGCTCGAGCGGAGACAGGGGTACCGGGGAGCTGTTTTTT; CDR3aa: CASSSSGDRGTGELFF
v_gene: TRBV28; abundance: -; d_gene: -; j_gene: TRBJ2-5; CDR3nt: TGTGCCAGCAGTAAACCCGGGACCTTCCAAGAGACCCAGTACTTC; CDR3aa: CASSKPGTFQETQYF
v_gene: TRBV27; abundance: -; d_gene: -; j_gene: TRBJ2-3; CDR3nt: TGTGCCAGCAGTTTACAAGCGGCACCGGGATACACGCAGTATTTT; CDR3aa: CASSLQAAPGYTQYF
v_gene: TRBV9; abundance: -; d_gene: TRBD1; j_gene: TRBJ1-3; CDR3nt: TGTGCCAGCAGCGGACAGGGAGGTGGAAACACCATATATTTT; CDR3aa: CASSGQGGGNTIYF
v_gene: TRBV2; abundance: few; d_gene: -; j_gene: TRBJ1-2; CDR3nt: TGTGCCAGCAGTGGGGACCTTGGGGGCTACACCTTC; CDR3aa: CASSGDLGGYTF
v_gene: TRBV5-1; abundance: -; d_gene: TRBD2; j_gene: TRBJ2-5; CDR3nt: TGCGCCAGTCCAATTCGCCGACTAGCGGGAGGGAGGGAGACCCAGTACTTC; CDR3aa: CASPIRRLAGGRETQYF
v_gene: TRBV6-6; abundance: -; d_gene: -; j_gene: TRBJ2-7; CDR3nt: TGTGCCAGCAGTTCCACAGGACAGTTCTACTACGAGCAGTACTTC; CDR3aa: CASSSTGQFYYEQYF
v_gene: TRBV19; abundance: -; d_gene: TRBD1; j_gene: TRBJ2-7; CDR3nt: TGTGCCAGTAGCCCCACAGGGGACCTAGGGTACGAGCAGTACTTC; CDR3aa: CASSPTGDLGYEQYF
v_gene: TRBV5-8; abundance: -; d_gene: -; j_gene: TRBJ1-2; CDR3nt: TGTGCCAGCAGCTTAAACAAAGGAGGCTACACCTTC; CDR3aa: CASSLNKGGYTF
v_gene: TRBV5-1; abundance: -; d_gene: TRBD1; j_gene: TRBJ1-1; CDR3nt: TGCGCCAGCAGCCCCCAGGGACAGTTGGTGAACACTGAAGCTTTCTTT; CDR3aa: CASSPQGQLVNTEAFF
v_gene: TRBV7-9; abundance: -; d_gene: -; j_gene: TRBJ2-7; CDR3nt: TGTGCCAGCAGCATCTCCTACGAGCAGTACTTC; CDR3aa: CASSISYEQYF
v_gene: TRBV2; abundance: -; d_gene: TRBD2; j_gene: TRBJ2-2; CDR3nt: TGTGCCAGCAGTAAAGGACTAGCGCTGAACACCGGGGAGCTGTTTTTT; CDR3aa: CASSKGLALNTGELFF
v_gene: TRBV25-1; abundance: -; d_gene: -; j_gene: TRBJ1-4; CDR3nt: TGTGCCAGCAGTGAATATTTGAGGTTTGGTGAAAAACTGTTTTTT; CDR3aa: CASSEYLRFGEKLFF
v_gene: TRBV19; abundance: -; d_gene: -; j_gene: TRBJ1-2; CDR3nt: TGTGCCAGTAGTATAGATCCCAGGGTCAACTATGGCTACACCTTC; CDR3aa: CASSIDPRVNYGYTF
v_gene: TRBV11-1; abundance: once; d_gene: -; j_gene: TRBJ1-2; CDR3nt: TGTGCCAGCAGCTTAGCGGAGGGGACCGGCTACACCTTC; CDR3aa: CASSLAEGTGYTF
v_gene: TRBV21-1; abundance: -; d_gene: -; j_gene: TRBJ2-7; CDR3nt: TGTGCCAGCAGCAAGGAGGGGAGGGTCCCGGGCGAGCAGTACTTC; CDR3aa: CASSKEGRVPGEQYF
v_gene: TRBV7-2; abundance: few; d_gene: -; j_gene: TRBJ2-6; CDR3nt: TGTGCCAGCAGCACCCGGGGTTTTTCTGGGGCCAACGTCCTGACTTTC; CDR3aa: CASSTRGFSGANVLTF
v_gene: TRBV7-8; abundance: -; d_gene: -; j_gene: TRBJ2-7; CDR3nt: TGTGCCAGCAGCGCGAAGGTGGGGGTCTACGAGCAGTACTTC; CDR3aa: CASSAKVGVYEQYF
v_gene: TRBV9; abundance: -; d_gene: TRBD2; j_gene: TRBJ2-1; CDR3nt: TGTGCCAGCAGCGTTCTAGGGAGGGCCGAGTACAATGAGCAGTTCTTC; CDR3aa: CASSVLGRAEYNEQFF
v_gene: TRBV20-1; abundance: -; d_gene: -; j_gene: TRBJ2-5; CDR3nt: TGCAGTGCTAACGGGAGAGAGACCCAGTACTTC; CDR3aa: CSANGRETQYF
v_gene: TRBV29-1; abundance: -; d_gene: -; j_gene: TRBJ1-1; CDR3nt: TGCAGCGTTGCCGACAGGCGGGACACTGAAGCTTTCTTT; CDR3aa: CSVADRRDTEAFF
v_gene: TRBV19; abundance: -; d_gene: TRBD2; j_gene: TRBJ2-7; CDR3nt: TGTGCCAGTAGTATAGGCGGGCGGGAGCAGCAGTACTTC; CDR3aa: CASSIGGREQQYF